The rows below give T cell receptor beta chains drawn from one sample of a study of Graves' ophthalmopathy and Graves' hyperthyroidism. Using its own MiXCR run on the multiplex PCR reads, TCRdb lists one record per CDR3 protein. Of under 800,000 distinct CDR3 sequences in the sample, 22% were seen once. Sample: peripheral blood. All receptors come from a young woman with stable Graves' hyperthyroidism. Some clones in this sample may be carry-over from other donors' samples. Both conserved end residues are part of each CDR3. A D gene is named only where the DNA matches it firmly. Rows may omit the clone size; those that give it use once, few, many or a size class.

many - 15 TRBJ1-6 TRBV12-3/TRBV12-4 TGTGCCAGCAGTGTGGGTGGCACCTATAATTCACCCCTCCACTTT CASSVGGTYNSPLHF
many - 13 TRBJ2-7 TRBV4-1 TGCGCCAGCAGCCAATACGGGACACAAGAGCAGTACTTC CASSQYGTQEQYF
many - 11 TRBJ2-7 TRBV20-1 TGCAGTTCCGGGGACTCCTACGAGCAGTACTTC CSSGDSYEQYF
many TRBD1 16 TRBJ1-5 TRBV28 TGTGCCACCAGGGCCTTTATAGACAGGGGTGGGCAGCCCCAGCATTTT CATRAFIDRGGQPQHF
- - 13 TRBJ1-6 TRBV6-1 TGTGCCAGCACTCAGCTTCATAATTCACCCCTCCACTTT CASTQLHNSPLHF
many - 14 TRBJ2-5 TRBV20-1 TGCAGTGCTAGAGTGGAGGTGGTGGGGGAGACCCAGTACTTC CSARVEVVGETQYF
few - 9 TRBJ1-2 TRBV11-2 TGTGCCAGCAGCTATGGCTACACCTTC CASSYGYTF
- TRBD1 14 TRBJ1-1 TRBV28 TGTGCCAGCAGTTTGCACAGGGGGGGACCTGAAGCTTTCTTT CASSLHRGGPEAFF
many - 18 TRBJ2-6 TRBV27 TGTGCCAGCAGTTTCCGGGACAAAATGTACTCTGGGGCCAACGTCCTGACTTTC CASSFRDKMYSGANVLTF
many - 13 TRBJ1-5 TRBV20-1 TGCAGTGCTAGTTTGGACCTCAATCAGCCCCAGCATTTT CSASLDLNQPQHF